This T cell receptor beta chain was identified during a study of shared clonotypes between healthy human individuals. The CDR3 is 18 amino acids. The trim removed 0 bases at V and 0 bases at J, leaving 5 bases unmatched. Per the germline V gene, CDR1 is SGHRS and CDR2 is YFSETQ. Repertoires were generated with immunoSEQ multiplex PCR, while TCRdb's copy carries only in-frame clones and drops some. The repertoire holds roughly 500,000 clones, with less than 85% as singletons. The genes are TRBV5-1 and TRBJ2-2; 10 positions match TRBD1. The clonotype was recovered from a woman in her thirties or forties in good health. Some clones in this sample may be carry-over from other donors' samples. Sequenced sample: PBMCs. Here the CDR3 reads CASSLVGGQGPNTGELFF. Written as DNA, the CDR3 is TGCGCCAGCAGCTTGGTGGGGGGACAGGGGCCGAACACCGGGGAGCTGTTTTTT.